This TCR beta chain was captured in a study of blood T cell repertoires in COVID-19. Study-wide background: Sample material is recorded as cDNA or gDNA derived from T cells, B-cell-depleted T cells, or PBMCs.

The length of the CDR3 is 12 residues. Trimming pared 4 bases from V and 2 bases from J, leaving 5 bases between. Germline V gives CDR1 SNHLY, CDR2 FYNNEI. Original handling: The assay estimated nucleated cells by amplifying reference gene primers. Assay: immunoSEQ multiplex PCR; the TCRdb copy retains only in-frame clones and omits some. V and J calls plus clone size are reproduced from that table; the DNA served to infer D and trimming. The sample has about 150,000 clones, around 83% seen once; the top ten hold 25% to 35%. Sample: peripheral blood. This clonotype was obtained from a woman aged 55-75 years with acute or convalescent COVID-19. The chain couples TRBV2 to TRBJ2-5, with unresolved D. The CDR3 bases are TGTGCCAGCAGTGTTATTCAAGAGACCCAGTACTTC. It codes for CASSVIQETQYF.